These 9 T cell receptor beta chains came from one sample sequenced in a study of Ad26.COV2.S vaccination and SARS-CoV-2 variants (dated by TCRdb to the early 2020s). What this sample's treatment or condition label stands for: approximately 18 received Ad26.COV2.S at low or high dose, single or two shots; several received placebo; per-sample allocation not given. For vaccine and placebo recipients, repertoires were sequenced using samples collected on day 63 after the first injection. The library was built by means of the immunoSEQ multiplex PCR assay. TCRdb obtained this table from immuneACCESS and retained in-frame rearrangements with V and J assigned. These tables miss some clones; where compared with another copy, unresolved V genes account for less than half of the shortfall, and the remainder is unexplained. For this sample there are roughly 330,000 clones; 75% to 90% appear just once. The ten largest account for around 5.5% of the sample.

The sequenced sample was peripheral blood, obtained in a trial of Ad26.COV2.S vaccine versus placebo. The receptors shown here come from a person between 18 and 65 years old who received the Ad26.COV2.S COVID-19 vaccine or a placebo.

The chain has TRBV15 and TRBJ2-2; D remains unclear. CDR3 size: 16 residues. Germline lookup yields CDR1 LNHNV and CDR2 YYDKDF (reference sequence). V lost 0 bases to trimming and J lost 6 bases, with 14 bases between them. The CDR3 bases are TGTGCCACCAGCAGAGATATTGGAACCCCCCCCGGGGAGCTGTTTTTT. This gives the protein CATSRDIGTPPGELFF. The entire variable domain, with the rest obtained from reference TRBV15 and TRBJ2-2, is as follows: DAMVIQNPRYQVTQFGKPVTLSCSQTLNHNVMYWYQQKSSQAPKLLFHYYDKDFNNEADTPDNFQSRRPNTSFCFLDIRSPGLGDTAMYLCATSRDIGTPPGELFFGEGSRLTVL.

The CDR3 sequence is CSVRQEVGSPLHF. CDR3 coding DNA: TGCAGCGTCCGACAGGAGGTTGGTTCACCCCTCCACTTT. V and J are TRBV29-1 and TRBJ1-6; a possible D gene is TRBD1 (6 bases). This CDR3 has 13 amino acids. V gave up 6 bases and J gave up 9 bases, with 15 bases separating them. CDR1 and CDR2 (germline): SQVTM, ANQGSEA. Complete variable domain (other parts from reference TRBV29-1 and TRBJ1-6): SAVISQKPSRDICQRGTSLTIQCQVDSQVTMMFWYRQQPGQSLTLIATANQGSEATYESGFVIDKFPISRPNLTFSTLTVSNMSPEDSSIYLCSVRQEVGSPLHFGNGTRLTVT.

CDR3 bases: TGTGCCAGCAGCTTGTCCGGGGGCGTAGGAAGGGGCTCCTATAATTCACCCCTCCACTTT. It encodes CASSLSGGVGRGSYNSPLHF. The chain uses TRBV5-4 and TRBJ1-6, with D perhaps TRBD1 (6 bases). The CDR3 is made up of 20 amino acids. V lost 1 base and J 0 bases, leaving 20 bases between the germline ends. The germline V gene has CDR1 SGHNT and CDR2 YYREEE (reference sequence).

J is TRBJ1-1 and V is TRBV11-2, with 7 bases lining up with TRBD1. Germline assignment: CDR1 SGHAT and CDR2 FQNNGV. The CDR3 sequence is 14 residues long. V lost 2 bases, J lost 1 base, and 1 base stayed unmatched. The chain's CDR3 is CASSLQGGNTEAFF. CDR3 DNA sequence: TGTGCCAGCAGCTTACAGGGGGGGAACACTGAAGCTTTCTTT.

The chain uses TRBV28 and TRBJ2-3, with D possibly TRBD1 on 5 matching bases. The germline V gene encodes CDR1 MDHEN and CDR2 SYDVKM. The V end lost 4 bases, the J end lost 0 bases, and 11 bases lay between the germline ends. The CDR3 has 15 residues. The CDR3 coding sequence is TGTGCCAGCAGTTCCAGACAGAAGAGCACAGATACGCAGTATTTT. Protein sequence: CASSSRQKSTDTQYF.

The genes are TRBV7-2 and TRBJ2-2; 8 nucleotides align to TRBD2. The CDR3 is 14 residues long. CDR1 SGHTA and CDR2 FQGNSA come from the germline V gene. V lost 2 bases and J lost 6; bases outside the gene matches: 2. For the CDR3, the DNA is TGTGCCAGCAGCTTAATAGCGGGGTCCGGGGAGCTGTTTTTT. It translates to CASSLIAGSGELFF.

This chain links TRBV12-5 with TRBJ2-2; the match to TRBD2 covers 11 bases. The V gene's germline CDR1 is LGHNT and CDR2 FRNRAP. CDR3 length equals 18 residues. The V segment lost 0 bases and the J segment 4 bases; nucleotides outside the gene matches: 7. The CDR3 spells CASGLVRGLAVVTGELFF. Here the CDR3 DNA reads TGTGCTAGTGGTTTGGTACGGGGACTAGCGGTTGTCACCGGGGAGCTGTTTTTT.

Concerning this clone itself: The junction and the germline gene differ at one end; a read error may be behind it. The chain couples TRBV5-1 to TRBJ1-1, with D possibly matching TRBD1 (6 bases). This CDR3 region has 15 residues. CDR1 SGHRS and CDR2 YFSETQ come from the germline V gene. CDR3 DNA sequence: TGCGCCAGCAGCTGGATGGGGCAGGGGAACCCTGAAGCTTTCTTT. This sequence encodes CASSWMGQGNPEAFF. The full variable domain, rest sourced from reference TRBV5-1 and TRBJ1-1, is KAGVTQTPRYLIKTRGQQVTLSCSPISGHRSVSWYQQTPGQGLQFLFEYFSETQRNKGNFPGRFSGRQFSNSRSEMNVSTLELGDSALYLCASSWMGQGNPEAFFGQGTRLTVV.

This clone was observed a handful of times. The chain employs TRBV5-6 and TRBJ1-6; possible D gene TRBD1, 5 bases. V shed 0 bases and J shed 3 bases, with 10 bases lying between them. Germline assignment: CDR1 SGHDT and CDR2 YYEEEE. This CDR3 is 16 amino acids long. The CDR3 loop reads CASSLAGGIYNSPLHF. The CDR3 DNA sequence: TGTGCCAGCAGCTTGGCCGGGGGGATCTATAATTCACCCCTCCACTTT.